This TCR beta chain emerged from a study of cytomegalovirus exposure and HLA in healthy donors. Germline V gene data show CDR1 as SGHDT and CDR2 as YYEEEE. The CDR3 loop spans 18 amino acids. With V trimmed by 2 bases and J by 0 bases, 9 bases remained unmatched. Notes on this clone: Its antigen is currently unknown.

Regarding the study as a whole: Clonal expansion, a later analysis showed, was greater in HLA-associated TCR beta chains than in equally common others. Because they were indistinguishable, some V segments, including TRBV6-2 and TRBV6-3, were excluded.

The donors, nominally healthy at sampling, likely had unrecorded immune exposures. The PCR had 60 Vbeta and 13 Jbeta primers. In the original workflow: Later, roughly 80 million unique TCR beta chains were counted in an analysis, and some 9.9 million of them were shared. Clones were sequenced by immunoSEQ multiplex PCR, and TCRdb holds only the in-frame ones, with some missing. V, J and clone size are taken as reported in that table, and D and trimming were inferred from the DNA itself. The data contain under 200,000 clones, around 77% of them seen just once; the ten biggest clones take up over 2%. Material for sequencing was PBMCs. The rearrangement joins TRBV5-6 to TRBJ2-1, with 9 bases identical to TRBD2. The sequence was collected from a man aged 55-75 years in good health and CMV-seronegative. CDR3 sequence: CASSFAETAGGSYNEQFF. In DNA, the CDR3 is TGTGCCAGCAGCTTCGCGGAGACAGCGGGAGGCTCCTACAATGAGCAGTTCTTC.